This passage covers 5 T cell receptor beta chains from one sample sequenced in a study of blood T cell repertoires in COVID-19. TCRdb's copy holds only in-frame clones and misses some; the assay was immunoSEQ multiplex PCR. Of approximately 200,000 clones listed, approximately 84% are singletons. Specimen: peripheral blood. These receptors all stem from a man between 35 and 55 years old with acute or convalescent COVID-19.

V gene TRBV7-2 combines with J gene TRBJ1-4, with D hard to call. The CDR3 runs to 15 residues. The germline gives CDR1 SGHTA, CDR2 FQGNSA. V lost 0 bases and J lost 7, with 12 bases in between. In DNA form, the CDR3 reads TGTGCCAGCAGCTTAGCCGCGGTATTCGGTGAAAAACTGTTTTTT. This encodes CASSLAAVFGEKLFF.

The gene calls are TRBV6-1 and TRBJ1-2; D is possibly TRBD1 (6 bases). V was pared by 4 bases and J by 4 bases, with 19 bases between. Germline loops: CDR1 MNHNS, CDR2 SASEGT. This CDR3 contains 16 residues. CDR3 region: CASSVMTGTDAYGYTF. The CDR3 bases are TGTGCCAGCAGTGTCATGACAGGAACTGATGCCTATGGCTACACCTTC.

This clone was found once. V gene TRBV4-3 combines with J gene TRBJ2-1; 10 nucleotides match TRBD2. The CDR3 is 16 residues long. V lost 2 bases and J lost 4; bases outside the gene matches: 5. Germline CDR1 LGHNA, CDR2 YSLEER. CDR3 bases: TGCGCCAGCAGCCAATCACAGCGGGGGGGTTACAATGAGCAGTTCTTC. Its protein is CASSQSQRGGYNEQFF.

This chain joins TRBV7-9 and TRBJ1-1; 7 nucleotides match TRBD1. The CDR3 runs 16 residues. Germline CDR1 and CDR2: SEHNR and FQNEAQ (reference sequence). V lost 1 base to trimming and J lost 0 bases; unmatched junction nucleotides: 5. The CDR3 sequence: CASSLGTGRMNTEAFF. In DNA form, the CDR3 reads TGTGCCAGCAGCTTAGGGACAGGAAGAATGAACACTGAAGCTTTCTTT.

The V and J genes are TRBV6-5 and TRBJ1-1; 7 bases line up with TRBD1. CDR1 is MNHEY, CDR2 SVGAGI, per germline. CDR3 length: 13 residues. The V and J ends lost 6 bases and 3 bases, in that order; junction bases with no gene match: 4. The CDR3 sequence is CASRRGRDTEAFF. In DNA form, the CDR3 reads TGTGCCAGCAGGAGGGGGCGGGACACTGAAGCTTTCTTT.